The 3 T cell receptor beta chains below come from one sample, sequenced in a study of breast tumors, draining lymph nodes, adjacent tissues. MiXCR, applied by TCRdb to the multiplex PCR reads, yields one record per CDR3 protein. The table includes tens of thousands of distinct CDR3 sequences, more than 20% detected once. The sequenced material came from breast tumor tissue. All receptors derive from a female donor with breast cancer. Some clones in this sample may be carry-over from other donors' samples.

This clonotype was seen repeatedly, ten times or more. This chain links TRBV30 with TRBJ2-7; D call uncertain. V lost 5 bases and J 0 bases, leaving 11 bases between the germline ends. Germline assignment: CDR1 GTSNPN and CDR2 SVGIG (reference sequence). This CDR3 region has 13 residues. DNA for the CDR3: TGTGCCTGGCTGAAGGACCGCTCCTACGAGCAGTACTTC. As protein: CAWLKDRSYEQYF.

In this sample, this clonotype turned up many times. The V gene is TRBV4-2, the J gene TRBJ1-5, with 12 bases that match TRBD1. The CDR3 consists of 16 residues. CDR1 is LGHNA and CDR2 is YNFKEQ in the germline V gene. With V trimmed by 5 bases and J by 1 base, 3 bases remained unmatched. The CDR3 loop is CASSSGQGASNQPQHF. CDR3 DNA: TGTGCCAGCAGCTCGGGACAGGGGGCGAGCAATCAGCCCCAGCATTTT.

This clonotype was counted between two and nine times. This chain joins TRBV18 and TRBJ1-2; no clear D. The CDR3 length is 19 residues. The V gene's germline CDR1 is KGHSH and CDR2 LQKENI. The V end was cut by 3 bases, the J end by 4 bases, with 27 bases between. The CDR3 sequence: CASSPGLESMAPRGYGYTF. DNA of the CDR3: TGTGCCAGCTCACCCGGGTTAGAGTCAATGGCACCTCGGGGCTATGGCTACACCTTC.